Presented here are 5 T cell receptor beta chains from one specimen sequenced in a study of blood T cell repertoires in COVID-19 (dated by TCRdb to 2018 to 2020). The method was the immunoSEQ multiplex PCR assay. Imported from immuneACCESS, the table was reduced by TCRdb to in-frame sequences with V and J called. These copies leave out some clones; in studies compared against another copy, an unresolved V gene accounts for under half, and the cause of the remainder is not known. The sample table lists about 240,000 clones, about four fifths of them with a count of one. Of the sample, 3.4% is held by the ten largest clones. Material for sequencing was peripheral blood. These receptors all stem from a woman aged 18-29 years with acute or convalescent COVID-19.

The rearrangement uses TRBV3-1 (or the pseudogene TRBV3-2) and TRBJ1-6; tentative D call: TRBD1 (5 bases). CDR1 is LGHDT, CDR2 YNNKEL, per germline (reference sequence). Deletions cut 4 bases from V and 7 bases from J, with 11 bases between. This CDR3 contains 14 residues. The DNA for the CDR3 is TGTGCCAGCAGCCCGCAGGGTCAGAATTCACCCCTCCACTTT. Its protein is CASSPQGQNSPLHF.

The chain joins TRBV21-1 to TRBJ2-7; no check of the table's D call, TRBD1, against the DNA was made. TRBV21-1 is designated a pseudogene. The CDR3 has 15 residues. The CDR3 loop reads CASSSGTRKYYEQYF. The CDR3 DNA reads TGTGCCAGCAGCTCCGGGACACGGAAATACTACGAGCAGTACTTC.

J is TRBJ1-2 and V is TRBV6-2 or TRBV6-3, with 9 positions matching TRBD1. With V trimmed by 1 base and J by 4 bases, 4 bases remained unmatched. CDR1 and CDR2 from the germline V gene are MNHEY and SVGEGT. This CDR3 comprises 15 residues. The DNA for the CDR3 is TGTGCCAGCAGTTACTTGGGACAGGGTCCCTATGGCTACACCTTC. It encodes CASSYLGQGPYGYTF.

In this sample, this clone turned up a few times. The chain has TRBV6-4 and TRBJ2-6, with 11 bases fitting TRBD2. Germline V gene sequence: CDR1 MRHNA, CDR2 SNTAGT. V was pared by 2 bases and J by 4 bases, with 1 base of the junction left unmatched. This CDR3 region has 16 residues. CDR3 amino acids: CASSDTSGRGANVLTF. The CDR3 bases are TGTGCCAGCAGTGACACTAGCGGGAGAGGGGCCAACGTCCTGACTTTC.

This rearrangement joins TRBV27 to TRBJ1-5; no clear D gene. Deletions cut 5 bases from V and 1 base from J, with 9 bases between. The V gene's germline CDR1 is MNHEY and CDR2 SMNVEV (reference sequence). CDR3 size: 14 residues. The CDR3 reads CASSPGLSNQPQHF. DNA of the CDR3: TGTGCCAGCAGTCCAGGATTAAGCAATCAGCCCCAGCATTTT.